Presented here are 3 T cell receptor beta chains from one specimen sequenced in a study of cytomegalovirus exposure and HLA in healthy donors. The PCR made use of 60 Vbeta and 13 Jbeta primers. Some clones are missing from TCRdb's copy, which holds only in-frame ones; the method was immunoSEQ multiplex PCR. Of fewer than 200,000 clones listed, roughly 85% are singletons. Sequencing was carried out using PBMCs. The receptors were gathered from a man aged 40-49 years in good health and CMV-seronegative.

The chain couples TRBV27 to TRBJ2-3; 15 bases are shared with TRBD2. Germline-derived CDR1 and CDR2 are MNHEY and SMNVEV (reference sequence). The CDR3 has 19 amino acids. The V segment lost 2 bases and the J segment 1 base; nucleotides outside the gene matches: 7. CDR3 residues: CASSLRGTSGRKGTDTQYF. CDR3 DNA sequence: TGTGCCAGCAGTTTAAGGGGGACTAGCGGGAGGAAAGGCACAGATACGCAGTATTTT.

This clone was seen more than once but under ten times. The V call is TRBV18, the J call TRBJ1-1; 8 bases fit TRBD1. The V and J ends lost 5 bases and 7 bases, in that order; junction bases with no gene match: 6. Per the germline V gene, CDR1 is KGHSH and CDR2 is LQKENI. The CDR3 has 13 amino acids. CDR3 region: CASSADRDNEAFF. The CDR3 DNA is TGTGCCAGCTCAGCGGACAGGGACAATGAAGCTTTCTTT.

The rearrangement uses TRBV19 and TRBJ1-1; D perhaps matches TRBD1 (6 bases). CDR3 length: 12 residues. CDR1 LNHDA and CDR2 SQIVND come from the germline V gene (reference sequence). The V end was cut by 1 base, the J end by 11 bases, with 11 bases between. CDR3 nucleotide sequence: TGTGCCAGTAGTATAGGGACAGAGAGGGCTTTCTTT. Translation gives CASSIGTERAFF. Together with reference TRBV19 and TRBJ1-1, the CDR3 gives the full variable domain: DGGITQSPKYLFRKEGQNVTLSCEQNLNHDAMYWYRQDPGQGLRLIYYSQIVNDFQKGDIAEGYSVSREKKESFPLTVTSAQKNPTAFYLCASSIGTERAFFGQGTRLTVV.